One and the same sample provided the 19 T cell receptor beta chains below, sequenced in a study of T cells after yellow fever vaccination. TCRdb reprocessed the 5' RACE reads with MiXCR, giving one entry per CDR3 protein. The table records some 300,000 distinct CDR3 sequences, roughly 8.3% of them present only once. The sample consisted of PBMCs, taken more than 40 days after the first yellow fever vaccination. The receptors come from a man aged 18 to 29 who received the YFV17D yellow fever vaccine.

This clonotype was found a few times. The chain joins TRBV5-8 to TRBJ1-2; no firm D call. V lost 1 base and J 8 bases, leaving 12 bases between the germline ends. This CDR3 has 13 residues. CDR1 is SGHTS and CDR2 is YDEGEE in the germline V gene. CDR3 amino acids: CASSLLGSGGYTF. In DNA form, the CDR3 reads TGTGCCAGCAGCTTGTTGGGGTCCGGGGGCTACACCTTC.

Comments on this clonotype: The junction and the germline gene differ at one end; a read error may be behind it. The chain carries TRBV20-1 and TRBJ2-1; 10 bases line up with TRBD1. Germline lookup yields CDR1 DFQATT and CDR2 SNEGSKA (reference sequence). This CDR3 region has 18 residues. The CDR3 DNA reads TGCAGTACTAGCCTCCGGGACAGGGGAACCAGCTCCTACAATGAGCAGTTCTTC. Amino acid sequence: CSTSLRDRGTSSYNEQFF.

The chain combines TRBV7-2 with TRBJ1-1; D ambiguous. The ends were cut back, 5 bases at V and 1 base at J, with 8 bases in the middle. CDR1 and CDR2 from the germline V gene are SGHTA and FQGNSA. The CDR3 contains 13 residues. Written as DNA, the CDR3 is TGTGCCAGCAGCGTACGGAGGAACACTGAAGCTTTCTTT. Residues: CASSVRRNTEAFF.

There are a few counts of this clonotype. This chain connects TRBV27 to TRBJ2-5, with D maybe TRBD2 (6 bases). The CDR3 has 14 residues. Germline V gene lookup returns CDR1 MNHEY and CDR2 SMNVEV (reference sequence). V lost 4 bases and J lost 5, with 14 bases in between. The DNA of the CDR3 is TGTGCCAGCAGTTGGCGCGGGACGAGGGAGACCCAGTACTTC. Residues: CASSWRGTRETQYF.

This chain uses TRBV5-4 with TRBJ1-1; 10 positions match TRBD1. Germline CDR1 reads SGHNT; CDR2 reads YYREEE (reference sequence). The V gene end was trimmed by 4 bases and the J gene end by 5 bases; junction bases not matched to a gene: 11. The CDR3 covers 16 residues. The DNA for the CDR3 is TGTGCCAGCAGCCCGATAGGACAGGGGGGGTTTACTGAAGCTTTCTTT. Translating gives CASSPIGQGGFTEAFF.

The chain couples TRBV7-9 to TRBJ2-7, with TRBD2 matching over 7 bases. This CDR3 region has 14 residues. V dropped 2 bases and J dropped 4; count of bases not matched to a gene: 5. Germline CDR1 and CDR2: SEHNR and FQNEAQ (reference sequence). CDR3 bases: TGTGCCAGCAGCTTATATGGGGGAGGGTACGAGCAGTACGTC. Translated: CASSLYGGGYEQYV.

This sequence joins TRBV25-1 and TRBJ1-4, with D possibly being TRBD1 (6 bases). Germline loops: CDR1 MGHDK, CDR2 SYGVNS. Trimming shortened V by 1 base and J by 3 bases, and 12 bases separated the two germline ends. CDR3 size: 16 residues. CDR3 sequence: CASSEFVGGPNEKLFF. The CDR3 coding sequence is TGTGCCAGCAGTGAATTCGTCGGGGGCCCTAATGAAAAACTGTTTTTT.

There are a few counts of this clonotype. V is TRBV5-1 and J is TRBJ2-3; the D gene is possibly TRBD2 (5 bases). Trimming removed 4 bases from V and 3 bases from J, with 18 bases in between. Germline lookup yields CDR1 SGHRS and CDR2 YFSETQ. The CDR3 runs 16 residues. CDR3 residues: CASSIPGTGGTDTQYF. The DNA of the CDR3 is TGCGCCAGCAGCATCCCAGGAACGGGCGGGACAGATACGCAGTATTTT.

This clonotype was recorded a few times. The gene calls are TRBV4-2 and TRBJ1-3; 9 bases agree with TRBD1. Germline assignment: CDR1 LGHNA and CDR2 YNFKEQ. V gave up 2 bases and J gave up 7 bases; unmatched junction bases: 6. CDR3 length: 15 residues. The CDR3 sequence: CASSQLTGGENTIYF. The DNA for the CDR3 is TGTGCCAGCAGCCAACTTACAGGGGGCGAGAACACCATATATTTT.

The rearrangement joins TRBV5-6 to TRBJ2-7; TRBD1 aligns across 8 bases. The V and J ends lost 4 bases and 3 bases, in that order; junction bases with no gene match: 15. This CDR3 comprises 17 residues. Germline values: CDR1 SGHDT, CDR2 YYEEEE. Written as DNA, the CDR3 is TGTGCCAGCAGCGCGGGACAGGAACCAAGCTCTGTCTACGAGCAGTACTTC. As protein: CASSAGQEPSSVYEQYF. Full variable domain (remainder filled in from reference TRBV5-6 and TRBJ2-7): DAGVTQSPTHLIKTRGQQVTLRCSPKSGHDTVSWYQQALGQGPQFIFQYYEEEERQRGNFPDRFSGHQFPNYSSELNVNALLLGDSALYLCASSAGQEPSSVYEQYFGPGTRLTVT.

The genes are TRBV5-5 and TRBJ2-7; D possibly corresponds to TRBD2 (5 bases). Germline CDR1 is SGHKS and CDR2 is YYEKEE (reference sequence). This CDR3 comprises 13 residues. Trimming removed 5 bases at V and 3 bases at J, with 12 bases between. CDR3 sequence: CASRTRGSYEQYV. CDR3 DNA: TGTGCCAGCAGGACCCGGGGTAGCTACGAGCAGTACGTC.

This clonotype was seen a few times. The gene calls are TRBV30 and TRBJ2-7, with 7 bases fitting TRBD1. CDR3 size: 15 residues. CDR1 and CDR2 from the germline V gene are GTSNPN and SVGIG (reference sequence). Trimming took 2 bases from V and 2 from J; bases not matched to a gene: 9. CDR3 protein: CAWSRTGPTPYEQYF. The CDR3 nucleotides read TGTGCCTGGAGTCGGACAGGCCCGACACCCTACGAGCAGTACTTC.

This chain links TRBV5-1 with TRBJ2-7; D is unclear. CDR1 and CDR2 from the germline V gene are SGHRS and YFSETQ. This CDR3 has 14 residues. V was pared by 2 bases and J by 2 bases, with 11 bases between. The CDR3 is CASSLDPGPYEQYV. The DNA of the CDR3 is TGCGCCAGCAGCTTAGACCCAGGACCCTACGAGCAGTACGTC.

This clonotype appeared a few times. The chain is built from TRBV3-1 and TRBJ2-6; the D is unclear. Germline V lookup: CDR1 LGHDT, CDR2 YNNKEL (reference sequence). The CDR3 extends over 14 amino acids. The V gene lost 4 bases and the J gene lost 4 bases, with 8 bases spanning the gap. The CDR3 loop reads CASSLLGGANVLTF. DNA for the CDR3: TGTGCCAGCAGCCTCCTAGGAGGGGCCAACGTCCTGACTTTC.

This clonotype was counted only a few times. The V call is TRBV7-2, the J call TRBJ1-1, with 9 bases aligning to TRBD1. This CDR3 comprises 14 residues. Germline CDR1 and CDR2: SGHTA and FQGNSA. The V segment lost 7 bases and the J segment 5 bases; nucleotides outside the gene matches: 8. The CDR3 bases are TGTGCCAGCATACGGGACAGGGAGGGGACTGAAGCTTTCTTT. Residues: CASIRDREGTEAFF.

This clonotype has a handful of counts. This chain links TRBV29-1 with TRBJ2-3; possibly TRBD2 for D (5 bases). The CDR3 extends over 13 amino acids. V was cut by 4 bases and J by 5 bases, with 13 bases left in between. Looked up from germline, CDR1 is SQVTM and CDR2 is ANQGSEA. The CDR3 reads CSVVSGLVDTQYF. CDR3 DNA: TGCAGCGTTGTTTCGGGGTTGGTAGATACGCAGTATTTT.

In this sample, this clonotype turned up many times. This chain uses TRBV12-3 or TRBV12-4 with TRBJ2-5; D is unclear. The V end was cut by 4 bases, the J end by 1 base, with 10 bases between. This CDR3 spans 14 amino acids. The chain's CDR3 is CASSSLSIQETQYF. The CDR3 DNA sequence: TGTGCCAGCAGTTCTCTCTCTATCCAAGAGACCCAGTACTTC.

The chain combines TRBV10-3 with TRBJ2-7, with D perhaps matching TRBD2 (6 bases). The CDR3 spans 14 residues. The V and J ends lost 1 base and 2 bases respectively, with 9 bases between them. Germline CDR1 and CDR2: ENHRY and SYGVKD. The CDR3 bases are TGTGCCATCAGTGAGTGGCGGGGCCCCTACGAGCAGTACTTC. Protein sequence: CAISEWRGPYEQYF.

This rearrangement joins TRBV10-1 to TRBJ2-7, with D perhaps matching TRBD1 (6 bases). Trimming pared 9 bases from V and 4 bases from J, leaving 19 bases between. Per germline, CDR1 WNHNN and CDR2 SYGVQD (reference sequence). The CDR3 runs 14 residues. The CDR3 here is CASATGHGIYEQYF. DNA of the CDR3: TGCGCCAGTGCGACGGGACACGGGATATACGAGCAGTACTTC.